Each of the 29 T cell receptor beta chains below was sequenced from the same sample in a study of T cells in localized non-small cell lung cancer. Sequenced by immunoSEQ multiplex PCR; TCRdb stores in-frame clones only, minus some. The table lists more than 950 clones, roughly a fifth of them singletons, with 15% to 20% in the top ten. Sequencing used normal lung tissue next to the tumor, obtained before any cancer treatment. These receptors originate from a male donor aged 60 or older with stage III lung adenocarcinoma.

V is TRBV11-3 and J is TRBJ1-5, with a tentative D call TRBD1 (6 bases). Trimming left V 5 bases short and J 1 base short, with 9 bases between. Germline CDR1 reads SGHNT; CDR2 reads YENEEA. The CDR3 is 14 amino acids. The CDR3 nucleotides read TGTGCCAGCAGCCCAGACAGGAGCAATCAGCCCCAGCATTTT. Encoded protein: CASSPDRSNQPQHF.

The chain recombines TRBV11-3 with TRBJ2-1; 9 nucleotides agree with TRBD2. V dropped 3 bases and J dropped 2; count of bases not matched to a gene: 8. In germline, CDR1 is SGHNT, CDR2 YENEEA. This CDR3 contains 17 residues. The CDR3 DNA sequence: TGTGCCAGCAGCTTGTTAAGCGGGAGGAGGGCCTACAATGAGCAGTTCTTC. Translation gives CASSLLSGRRAYNEQFF.

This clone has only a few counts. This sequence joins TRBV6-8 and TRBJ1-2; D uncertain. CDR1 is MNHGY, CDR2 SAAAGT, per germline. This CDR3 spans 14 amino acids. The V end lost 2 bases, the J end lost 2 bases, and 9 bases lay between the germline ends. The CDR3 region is CASSYGKGNYGYTF. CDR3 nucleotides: TGTGCCAGCAGTTACGGGAAAGGGAACTATGGCTACACCTTC.

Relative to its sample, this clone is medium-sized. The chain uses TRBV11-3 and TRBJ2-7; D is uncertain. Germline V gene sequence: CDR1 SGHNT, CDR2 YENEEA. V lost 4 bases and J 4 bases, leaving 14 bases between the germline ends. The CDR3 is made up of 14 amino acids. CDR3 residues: CASSSGSAPYEQYF. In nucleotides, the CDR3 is TGTGCCAGCAGCTCCGGGTCCGCCCCTTACGAGCAGTACTTC.

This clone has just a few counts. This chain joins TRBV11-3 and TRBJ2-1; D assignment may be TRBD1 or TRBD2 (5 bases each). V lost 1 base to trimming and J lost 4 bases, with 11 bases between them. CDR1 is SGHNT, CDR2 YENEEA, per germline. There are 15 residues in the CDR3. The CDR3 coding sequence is TGTGCCAGCAGCTTAGTTGGGGACGGGTACAATGAGCAGTTCTTC. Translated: CASSLVGDGYNEQFF.

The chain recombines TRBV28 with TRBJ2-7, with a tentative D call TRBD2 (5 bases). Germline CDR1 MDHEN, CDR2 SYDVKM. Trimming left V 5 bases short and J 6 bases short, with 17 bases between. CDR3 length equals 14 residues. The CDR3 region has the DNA TGTGCCAGCAGTGCACTACGTCTAGCCGGCGAGCAGTACTTC. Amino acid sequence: CASSALRLAGEQYF. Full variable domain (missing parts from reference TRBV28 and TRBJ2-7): DVKVTQSSRYLVKRTGEKVFLECVQDMDHENMFWYRQDPGLGLRLIYFSYDVKMKEKGDIPEGYSVSREKKERFSLILESASTNQTSMYLCASSALRLAGEQYFGPGTRLTVT.

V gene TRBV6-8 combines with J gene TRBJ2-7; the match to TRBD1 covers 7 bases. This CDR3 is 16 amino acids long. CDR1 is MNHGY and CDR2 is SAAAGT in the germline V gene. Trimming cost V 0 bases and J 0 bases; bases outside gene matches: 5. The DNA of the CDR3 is TGTGCCAGCAGTTACTCCCGCACAGGGGACTCCTACGAGCAGTACTTC. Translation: CASSYSRTGDSYEQYF.

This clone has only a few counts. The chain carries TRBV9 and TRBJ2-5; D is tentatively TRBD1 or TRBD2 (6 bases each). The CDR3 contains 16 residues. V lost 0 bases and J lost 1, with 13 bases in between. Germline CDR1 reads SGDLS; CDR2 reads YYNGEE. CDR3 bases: TGTGCCAGCAGCGTAGCGGGGGCGGGCTTCCAAGAGACCCAGTACTTC. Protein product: CASSVAGAGFQETQYF.

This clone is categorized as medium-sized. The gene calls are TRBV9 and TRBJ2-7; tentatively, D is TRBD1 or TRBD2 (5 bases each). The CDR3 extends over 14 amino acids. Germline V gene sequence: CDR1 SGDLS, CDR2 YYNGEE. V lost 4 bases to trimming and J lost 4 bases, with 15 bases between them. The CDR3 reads CASSRGTADYEQYF. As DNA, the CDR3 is TGTGCCAGCAGCCGAGGGACCGCGGATTACGAGCAGTACTTC. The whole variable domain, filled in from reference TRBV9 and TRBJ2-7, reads DSGVTQTPKHLITATGQRVTLRCSPRSGDLSVYWYQQSLDQGLQFLIQYYNGEERAKGNILERFSAQQFPDLHSELNLSSLELGDSALYFCASSRGTADYEQYFGPGTRLTVT.

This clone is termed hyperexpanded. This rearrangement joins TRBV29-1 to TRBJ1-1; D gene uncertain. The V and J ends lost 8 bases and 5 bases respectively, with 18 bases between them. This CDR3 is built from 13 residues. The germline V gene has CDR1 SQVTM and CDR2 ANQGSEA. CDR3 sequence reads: CSSKLQPETEAFF. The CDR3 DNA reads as TGCAGCTCAAAACTACAGCCCGAAACTGAAGCTTTCTTT.

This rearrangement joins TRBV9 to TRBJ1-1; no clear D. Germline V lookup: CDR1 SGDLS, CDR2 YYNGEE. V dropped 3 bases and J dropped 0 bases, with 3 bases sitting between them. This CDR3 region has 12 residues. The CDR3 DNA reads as TGTGCCAGCAGCGCAATGAACACTGAAGCTTTCTTT. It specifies CASSAMNTEAFF. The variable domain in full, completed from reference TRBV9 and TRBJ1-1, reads DSGVTQTPKHLITATGQRVTLRCSPRSGDLSVYWYQQSLDQGLQFLIQYYNGEERAKGNILERFSAQQFPDLHSELNLSSLELGDSALYFCASSAMNTEAFFGQGTRLTVV.

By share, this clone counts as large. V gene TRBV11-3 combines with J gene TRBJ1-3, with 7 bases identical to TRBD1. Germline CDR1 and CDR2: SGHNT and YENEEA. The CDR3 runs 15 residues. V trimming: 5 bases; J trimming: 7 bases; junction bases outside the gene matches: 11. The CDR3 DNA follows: TGTGCCAGCAGCCCAGGGACAGCCACCGGGAACACCATATATTTT. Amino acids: CASSPGTATGNTIYF.

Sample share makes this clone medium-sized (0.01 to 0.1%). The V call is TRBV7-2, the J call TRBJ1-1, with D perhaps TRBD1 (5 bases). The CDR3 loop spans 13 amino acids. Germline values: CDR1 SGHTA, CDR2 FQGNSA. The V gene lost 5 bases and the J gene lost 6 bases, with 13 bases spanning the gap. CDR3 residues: CASSPQGGPEAFF. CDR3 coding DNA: TGTGCCAGCAGCCCCCAGGGAGGGCCTGAAGCTTTCTTT. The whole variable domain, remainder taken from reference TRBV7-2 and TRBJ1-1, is GAGVSQSPSNKVTEKGKDVELRCDPISGHTALYWYRQSLGQGLEFLIYFQGNSAPDKSGLPSDRFSAERTGGSVSTLTIQRTQQEDSAVYLCASSPQGGPEAFFGQGTRLTVV.

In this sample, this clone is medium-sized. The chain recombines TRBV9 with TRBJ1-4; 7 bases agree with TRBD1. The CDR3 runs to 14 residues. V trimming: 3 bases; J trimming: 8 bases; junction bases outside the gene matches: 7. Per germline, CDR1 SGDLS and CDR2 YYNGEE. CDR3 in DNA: TGTGCCAGCAGCGGGACAGGCGCCGGAGAAAAACTGTTTTTT. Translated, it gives CASSGTGAGEKLFF.

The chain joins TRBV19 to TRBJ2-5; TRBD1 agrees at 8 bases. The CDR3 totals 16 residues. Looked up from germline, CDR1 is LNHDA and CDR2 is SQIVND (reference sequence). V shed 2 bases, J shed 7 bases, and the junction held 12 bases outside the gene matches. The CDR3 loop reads CASSIRTGRTSGTQYF. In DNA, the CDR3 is TGTGCCAGTAGTATAAGGACAGGGAGGACTTCAGGGACCCAGTACTTC.

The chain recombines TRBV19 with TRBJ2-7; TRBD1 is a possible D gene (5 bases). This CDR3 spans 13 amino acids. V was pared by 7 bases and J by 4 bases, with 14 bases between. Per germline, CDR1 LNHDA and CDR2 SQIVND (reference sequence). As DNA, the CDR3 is TGTGCCAGTACTCCTAAAGGGGAATACGAGCAGTACTTC. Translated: CASTPKGEYEQYF. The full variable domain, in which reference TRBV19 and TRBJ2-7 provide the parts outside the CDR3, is DGGITQSPKYLFRKEGQNVTLSCEQNLNHDAMYWYRQDPGQGLRLIYYSQIVNDFQKGDIAEGYSVSREKKESFPLTVTSAQKNPTAFYLCASTPKGEYEQYFGPGTRLTVT.

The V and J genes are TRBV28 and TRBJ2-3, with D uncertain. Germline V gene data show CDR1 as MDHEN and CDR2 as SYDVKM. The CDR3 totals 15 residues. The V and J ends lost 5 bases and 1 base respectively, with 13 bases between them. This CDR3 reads CASSLQPLGTDTQYF. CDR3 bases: TGTGCCAGCAGTCTACAGCCCCTCGGCACAGATACGCAGTATTTT.

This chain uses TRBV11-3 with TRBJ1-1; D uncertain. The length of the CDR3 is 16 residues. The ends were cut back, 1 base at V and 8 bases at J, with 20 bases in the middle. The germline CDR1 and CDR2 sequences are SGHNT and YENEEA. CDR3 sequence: CASSLGDSLNIREAFF. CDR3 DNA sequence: TGTGCCAGCAGCTTAGGGGATTCGCTCAATATTAGAGAAGCTTTCTTT.

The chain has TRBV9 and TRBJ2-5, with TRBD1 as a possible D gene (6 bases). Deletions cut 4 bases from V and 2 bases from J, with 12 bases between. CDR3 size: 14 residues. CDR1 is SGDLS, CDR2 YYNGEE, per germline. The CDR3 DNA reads TGTGCCAGCAGCTTCGGAGGACAGCAAGAGACCCAGTACTTC. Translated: CASSFGGQQETQYF.

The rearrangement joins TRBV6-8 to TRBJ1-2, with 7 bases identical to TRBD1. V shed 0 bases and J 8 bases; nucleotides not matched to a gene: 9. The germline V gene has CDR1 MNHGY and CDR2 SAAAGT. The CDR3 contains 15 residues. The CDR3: CASSYSRGTVKGYTF. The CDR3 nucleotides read TGTGCCAGCAGTTACTCGAGGGGGACAGTCAAGGGCTACACCTTC.

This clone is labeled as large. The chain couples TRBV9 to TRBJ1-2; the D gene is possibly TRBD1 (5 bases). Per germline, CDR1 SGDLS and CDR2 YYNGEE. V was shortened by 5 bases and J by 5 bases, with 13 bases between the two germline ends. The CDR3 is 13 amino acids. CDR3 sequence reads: CASSPARQYGYTF. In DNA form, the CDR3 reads TGTGCCAGCAGTCCAGCACGACAGTATGGCTACACCTTC.

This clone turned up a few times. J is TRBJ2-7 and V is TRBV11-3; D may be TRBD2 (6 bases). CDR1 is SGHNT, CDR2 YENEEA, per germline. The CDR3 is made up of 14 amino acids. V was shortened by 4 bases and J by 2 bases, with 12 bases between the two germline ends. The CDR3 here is CASSSEGRTYEQYF. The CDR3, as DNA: TGTGCCAGCAGCTCGGAGGGGCGAACCTACGAGCAGTACTTC.

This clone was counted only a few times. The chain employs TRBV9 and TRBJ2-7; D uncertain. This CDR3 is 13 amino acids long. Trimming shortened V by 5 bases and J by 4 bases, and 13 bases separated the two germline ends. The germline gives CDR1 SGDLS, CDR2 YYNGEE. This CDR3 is CASSENRDYEQYF. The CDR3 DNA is TGTGCCAGCAGTGAGAATAGGGATTACGAGCAGTACTTC.

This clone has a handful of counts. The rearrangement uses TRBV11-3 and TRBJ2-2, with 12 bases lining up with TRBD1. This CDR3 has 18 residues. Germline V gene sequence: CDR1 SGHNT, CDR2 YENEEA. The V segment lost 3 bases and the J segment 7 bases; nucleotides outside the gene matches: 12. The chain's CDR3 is CASSFAPGQGATGGELFF. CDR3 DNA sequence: TGTGCCAGCAGCTTCGCCCCGGGACAGGGGGCCACGGGCGGGGAGCTGTTTTTT.

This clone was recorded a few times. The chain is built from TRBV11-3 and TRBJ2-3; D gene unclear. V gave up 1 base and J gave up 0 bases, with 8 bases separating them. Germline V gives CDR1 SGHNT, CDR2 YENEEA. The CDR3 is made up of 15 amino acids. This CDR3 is CASSLVSPSTDTQYF. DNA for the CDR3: TGTGCCAGCAGCTTAGTTTCACCAAGCACAGATACGCAGTATTTT.

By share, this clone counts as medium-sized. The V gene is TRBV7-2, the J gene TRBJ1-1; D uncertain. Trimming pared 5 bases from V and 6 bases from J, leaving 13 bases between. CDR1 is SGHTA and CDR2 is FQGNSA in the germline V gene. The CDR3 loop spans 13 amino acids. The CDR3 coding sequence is TGTGCCAGCAGCCCCCCTTGGGAGGCTGAAGCTTTCTTT. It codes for CASSPPWEAEAFF. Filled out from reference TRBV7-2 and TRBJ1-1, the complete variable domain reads GAGVSQSPSNKVTEKGKDVELRCDPISGHTALYWYRQSLGQGLEFLIYFQGNSAPDKSGLPSDRFSAERTGGSVSTLTIQRTQQEDSAVYLCASSPPWEAEAFFGQGTRLTVV.

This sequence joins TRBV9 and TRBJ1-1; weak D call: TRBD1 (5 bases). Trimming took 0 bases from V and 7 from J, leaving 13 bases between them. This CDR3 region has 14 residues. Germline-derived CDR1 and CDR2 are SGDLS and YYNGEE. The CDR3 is CASSVGTRLGEAFF. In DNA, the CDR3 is TGTGCCAGCAGCGTAGGGACACGGTTAGGTGAAGCTTTCTTT.

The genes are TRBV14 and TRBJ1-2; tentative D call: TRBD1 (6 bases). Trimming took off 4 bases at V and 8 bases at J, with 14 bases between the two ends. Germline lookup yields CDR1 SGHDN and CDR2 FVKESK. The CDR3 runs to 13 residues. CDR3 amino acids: CASSPHRERGYTF. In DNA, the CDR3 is TGTGCCAGCAGCCCCCACAGGGAGAGAGGCTACACCTTC.

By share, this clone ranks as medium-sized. The CDR3 nucleotides read TGTGCCAGCAGCCCCACAGGGGCCAGCGGAAAACTGTTTTTT. Translating gives CASSPTGASGKLFF. This chain joins TRBV11-3 and TRBJ1-4, with 7 bases aligning to TRBD1. Germline lookup yields CDR1 SGHNT and CDR2 YENEEA. The length of the CDR3 is 14 residues. V was clipped by 5 bases and J by 10 bases; unmatched bases: 10. The full variable domain, in which reference TRBV11-3 and TRBJ1-4 provide the parts outside the CDR3, is EAGVVQSPRYKIIEKKQPVAFWCNPISGHNTLYWYLQNLGQGPELLIRYENEEAVDDSQLPKDRFSAERLKGVDSTLKIQPAELGDSAVYLCASSPTGASGKLFFGSGTQLSVL.